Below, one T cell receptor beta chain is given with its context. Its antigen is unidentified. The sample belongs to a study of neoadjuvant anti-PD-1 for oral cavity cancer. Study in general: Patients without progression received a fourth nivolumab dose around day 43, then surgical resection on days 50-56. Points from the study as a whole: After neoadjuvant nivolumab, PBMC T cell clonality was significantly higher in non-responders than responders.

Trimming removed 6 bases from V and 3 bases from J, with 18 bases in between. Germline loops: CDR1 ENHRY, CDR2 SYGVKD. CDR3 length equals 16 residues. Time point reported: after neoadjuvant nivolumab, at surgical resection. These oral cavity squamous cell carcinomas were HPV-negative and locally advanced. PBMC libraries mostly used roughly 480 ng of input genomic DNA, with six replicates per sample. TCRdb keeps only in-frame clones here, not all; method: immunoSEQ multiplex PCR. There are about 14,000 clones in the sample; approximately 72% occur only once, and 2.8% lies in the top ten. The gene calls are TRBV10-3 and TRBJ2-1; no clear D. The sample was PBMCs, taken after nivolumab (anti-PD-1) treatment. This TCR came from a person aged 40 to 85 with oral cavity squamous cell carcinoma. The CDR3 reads CAISALRVDVYNEQFF. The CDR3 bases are TGTGCCATCAGCGCCCTCCGGGTCGACGTCTACAATGAGCAGTTCTTC.